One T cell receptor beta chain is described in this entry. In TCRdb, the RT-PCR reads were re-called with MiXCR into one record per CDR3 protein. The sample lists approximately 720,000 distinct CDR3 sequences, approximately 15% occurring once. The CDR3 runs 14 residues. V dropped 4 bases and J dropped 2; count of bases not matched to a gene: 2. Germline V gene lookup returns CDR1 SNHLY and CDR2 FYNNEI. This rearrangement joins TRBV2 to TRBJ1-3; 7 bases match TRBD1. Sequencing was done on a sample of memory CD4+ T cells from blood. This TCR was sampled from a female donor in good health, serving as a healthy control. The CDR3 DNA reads TGTGCCAGCAGTGCCGGGACAGCTGGAAACACCATATATTTT. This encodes CASSAGTAGNTIYF.